Below are 10 T cell receptor beta chains sequenced from a single sample in a study of T cells in Graves' hyperthyroidism and ophthalmopathy. TCR beta CDR3 region amplification was performed from RNA transcripts. The primer set for the first-round RT-PCR of the TCR CDR3 was HTBI. TCRdb independently ran MiXCR on the multiplex PCR reads; one entry per CDR3 protein. Of about 540,000 distinct CDR3 sequences listed, around 45% are singletons. The sample comprised peripheral blood or thyroid tissue (not recorded which). The source is a woman aged 18-29 years with Graves' hyperthyroidism.

This clonotype appeared many times. The chain carries TRBV11-3 and TRBJ2-7; D is unresolved. CDR3 length: 13 residues. Germline CDR1 reads SGHNT; CDR2 reads YENEEA. V dropped 3 bases and J dropped 5 bases, with 11 bases sitting between them. The CDR3 loop is CASSLRGNHEQYF. In nucleotides, the CDR3 is TGTGCCAGCAGCTTGAGAGGAAACCACGAGCAGTACTTC.

This clonotype was detected many times. The chain links TRBV24-1 to TRBJ2-3; D may be TRBD2 (6 bases). The CDR3 consists of 13 residues. Per the germline V gene, CDR1 is KGHDR and CDR2 is SFDVKD. Trimming stripped 9 bases from V and 2 bases from J, with 11 bases between. CDR3 coding DNA: TGTGCCACCGGGGAGGAACACACAGATACGCAGTATTTT. Translated, it gives CATGEEHTDTQYF.

On this clonotype itself: Being one base from a much bigger clone, this may be a read error. The chain has TRBV19 and TRBJ1-2, with D perhaps TRBD1 (5 bases). Germline-derived CDR1 and CDR2 are LNHDA and SQIVND (reference sequence). The V and J ends lost 11 bases and 4 bases respectively, with 23 bases between them. The CDR3 has 15 amino acids. This CDR3 is CAGTRDLGVSYGYTF. The CDR3 nucleotides read TGTGCCGGTACCCGGGATTTGGGGGTGAGCTATGGCTACACCTTC.

The chain links TRBV29-1 to TRBJ1-4, with D maybe TRBD1 (5 bases). CDR1 is SQVTM and CDR2 is ANQGSEA in the germline V gene. The length of the CDR3 is 13 residues. Trimming stripped 2 bases from V and 8 bases from J, with 12 bases between. CDR3 DNA: TGCAGCGTTGAACCGGCAGGGAGGGAAAAACTGTTTTTT. It specifies CSVEPAGREKLFF.

The J gene is TRBJ2-7, the V gene TRBV2; D gene ambiguous. The CDR3 totals 12 residues. V was trimmed by 11 bases and J by 4 bases, leaving 15 bases between them. CDR1 and CDR2 from the germline V gene are SNHLY and FYNNEI. CDR3 sequence reads: CAGNGRGYEQYF. The CDR3, as DNA: TGTGCCGGCAACGGTCGCGGATACGAGCAGTACTTC.

This clonotype has at least ten counts. The chain carries TRBV9 and TRBJ1-5; a possible D gene is TRBD1 (5 bases). Looked up from germline, CDR1 is SGDLS and CDR2 is YYNGEE. V lost 3 bases, J lost 1 base, and 14 bases lay in between. The CDR3 consists of 16 residues. The CDR3 region has the DNA TGTGCCAGCAGCGCCGACGGGGGACCGAGCAATCAGCCCCAGCATTTT. It yields the protein CASSADGGPSNQPQHF.

The rearrangement links TRBV15 to TRBJ2-5; a possible D gene is TRBD1 (6 bases). This CDR3 has 16 residues. Per germline, CDR1 LNHNV and CDR2 YYDKDF (reference sequence). Trimming removed 3 bases from V and 1 base from J, with 15 bases in between. The CDR3 nucleotides are TGTGCCACCAGCAGCACAGGGCTTAGGACCCAAGAGACCCAGTACTTC. This encodes CATSSTGLRTQETQYF.

The rearrangement links TRBV7-4 to TRBJ1-2; unclear D gene. From germline, CDR1 is SGHVT and CDR2 SQSDAQ. The length of the CDR3 is 12 residues. V was cut by 6 bases and J by 8 bases, with 13 bases left in between. The chain's CDR3 is CASSASSGGYTF. The CDR3 coding sequence is TGTGCCAGCAGTGCCAGTTCTGGGGGCTACACCTTC.

Ten or more counts support this clonotype. The rearrangement joins TRBV25-1 to TRBJ2-7; no definite D call. CDR3 length equals 12 residues. V gave up 3 bases and J gave up 7 bases, with 10 bases separating them. CDR1 is MGHDK, CDR2 SYGVNS, per germline. CDR3 sequence: CASSERGWEQYF. The CDR3 DNA follows: TGTGCCAGCAGTGAGCGAGGTTGGGAGCAGTACTTC.

In its sample, this clonotype was seen many times. The chain uses TRBV7-9 and TRBJ1-3; TRBD1 matches at 7 bases. The J segment lost 8 bases and the V segment lost 4 bases, leaving 8 bases of the junction unmatched. CDR3 length equals 14 residues. Germline-derived CDR1 and CDR2 are SEHNR and FQNEAQ (reference sequence). The CDR3 reads CASSSAQGLDTIYF. The CDR3 region has the DNA TGTGCCAGCAGCTCGGCACAGGGGTTAGACACCATATATTTT.